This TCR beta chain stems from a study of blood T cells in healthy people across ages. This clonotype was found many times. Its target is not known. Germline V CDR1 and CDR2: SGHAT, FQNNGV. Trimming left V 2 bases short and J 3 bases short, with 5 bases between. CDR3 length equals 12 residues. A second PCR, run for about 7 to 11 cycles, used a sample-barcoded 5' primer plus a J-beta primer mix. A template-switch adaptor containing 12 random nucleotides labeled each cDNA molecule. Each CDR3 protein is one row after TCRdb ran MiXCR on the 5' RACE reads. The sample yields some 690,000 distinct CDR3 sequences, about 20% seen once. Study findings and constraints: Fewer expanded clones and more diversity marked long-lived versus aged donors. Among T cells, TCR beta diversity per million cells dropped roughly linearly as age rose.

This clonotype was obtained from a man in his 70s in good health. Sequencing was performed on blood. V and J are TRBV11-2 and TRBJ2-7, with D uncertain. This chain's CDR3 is CASSLPNYEQYV. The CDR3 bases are TGTGCCAGCAGCTTACCCAACTACGAGCAGTACGTC.